This T cell receptor (beta chain) was captured in a study of blood T cell repertoires in COVID-19. Study-wide context: T cells, B-cell-depleted T cells, or PBMCs supplied cDNA or gDNA.

From germline, CDR1 is MRHNA and CDR2 SNTAGT. The CDR3 loop spans 17 amino acids. After removal of 5 bases from V and 4 bases from J, the junction contained 10 bases not matched to a gene. Authors' analysis steps: Amplification with reference gene primers provided the estimates of nucleated cell counts. Produced via immunoSEQ multiplex PCR; TCRdb's table is partial and in-frame only. V and J calls plus clone size are reproduced from that table; the DNA served to infer D and trimming. The sample has 150,000 to 200,000 clones; about 76% are singletons. This chain uses TRBV6-4 with TRBJ2-1; 11 bases agree with TRBD2. The specimen sequenced was peripheral blood. The sequence came from a woman aged 40 to 50 with COVID-19, enrolled during active disease. CDR3 nucleotide sequence: TGTGCCAGCAGTCCCCGGGCTAGCGGGGGGACATACAATGAGCAGTTCTTC. Translation: CASSPRASGGTYNEQFF.